These 4 T cell receptor beta chains originate from one sample sequenced in a study of blood T cell repertoires in COVID-19. The table came from immunoSEQ multiplex PCR; TCRdb's copy has only in-frame clones and leaves some out. The sample carries 150,000 to 200,000 clones, 82% recorded once. Material for sequencing was peripheral blood. The source of these receptors is a woman aged 30 to 39 with acute or convalescent COVID-19.

The chain couples TRBV11-2 to TRBJ2-5; D ambiguous. The CDR3 loop spans 11 amino acids. The V gene lost 6 bases and the J gene lost 5 bases, with 7 bases spanning the gap. CDR1 SGHAT and CDR2 FQNNGV come from the germline V gene. The CDR3 protein is CASSLEETQYF. As DNA, the CDR3 is TGTGCCAGCAGTCTGGAGGAGACCCAGTACTTC.

This sequence joins TRBV6-1 and TRBJ2-1; 11 bases match TRBD2. From germline, CDR1 is MNHNS and CDR2 SASEGT. The junction had 4 bases not matched to a gene; V was cut back by 2 bases and J by 7 bases. This CDR3 spans 15 amino acids. CDR3 sequence (DNA): TGTGCCAGCAGTGAATCGTTAGCGGGAGGGAATGAGCAGTTCTTC. Amino acids: CASSESLAGGNEQFF.

This chain connects TRBV19 to TRBJ2-3; D not certain. The CDR3 contains 15 residues. Per the germline V gene, CDR1 is LNHDA and CDR2 is SQIVND (reference sequence). V was trimmed by 2 bases and J by 0 bases, leaving 9 bases between them. CDR3 nucleotides: TGTGCCAGTAGTATAACACCTTCTAGCACAGATACGCAGTATTTT. Its protein is CASSITPSSTDTQYF.

The chain carries TRBV7-9 and TRBJ1-2; D is perhaps TRBD1 (6 bases). The ends were cut back, 1 base at V and 4 bases at J, with 13 bases in the middle. Per germline, CDR1 SEHNR and CDR2 FQNEAQ (reference sequence). The CDR3 spans 15 residues. The CDR3 region has the DNA TGTGCCAGCAGCTTAGAGGTTGGGGGCCCCTATGGCTACACCTTC. It is translated as CASSLEVGGPYGYTF.